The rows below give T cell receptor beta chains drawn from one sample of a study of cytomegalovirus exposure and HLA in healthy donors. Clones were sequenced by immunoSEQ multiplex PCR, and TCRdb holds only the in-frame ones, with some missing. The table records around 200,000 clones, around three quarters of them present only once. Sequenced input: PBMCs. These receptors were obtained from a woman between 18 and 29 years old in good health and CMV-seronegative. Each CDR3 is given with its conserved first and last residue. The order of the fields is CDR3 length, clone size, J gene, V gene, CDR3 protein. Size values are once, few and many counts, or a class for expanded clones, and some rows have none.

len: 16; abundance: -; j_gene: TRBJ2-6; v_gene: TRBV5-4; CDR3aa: CASSLGTGLGANVLTF
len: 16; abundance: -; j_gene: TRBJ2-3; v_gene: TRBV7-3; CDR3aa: CASSLGSGGDTDTQYF
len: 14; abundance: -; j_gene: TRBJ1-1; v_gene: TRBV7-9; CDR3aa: CASSPGGPGTEAFF
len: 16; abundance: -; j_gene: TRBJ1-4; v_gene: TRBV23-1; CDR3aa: CASSQGDREGGEKLFF
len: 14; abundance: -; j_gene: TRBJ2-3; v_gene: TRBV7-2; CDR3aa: CASSLVQSTDTQYF
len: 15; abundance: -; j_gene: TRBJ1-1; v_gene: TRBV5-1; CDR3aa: CASSSGISMNTEAFF
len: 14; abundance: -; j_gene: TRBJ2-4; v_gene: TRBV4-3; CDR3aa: CASSQDQRGNIQYF
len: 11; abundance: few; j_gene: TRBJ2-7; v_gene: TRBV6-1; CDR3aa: CASSELERPYF
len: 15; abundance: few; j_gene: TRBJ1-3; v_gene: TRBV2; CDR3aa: CASSGAGISGNTIYF
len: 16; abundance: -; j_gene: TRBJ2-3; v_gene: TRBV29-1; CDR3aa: CSAGTSGSWFTDTQYF
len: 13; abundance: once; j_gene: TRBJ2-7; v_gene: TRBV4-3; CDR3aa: CASSQERAYEQYF
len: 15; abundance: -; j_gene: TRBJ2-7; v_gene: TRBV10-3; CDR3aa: CAIRTTGTGGEEQYF
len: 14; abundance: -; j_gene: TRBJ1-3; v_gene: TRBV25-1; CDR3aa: CASSDTRAGNTIYF
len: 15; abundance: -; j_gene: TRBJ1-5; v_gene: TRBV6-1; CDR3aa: CASSESRQGDQPQHF
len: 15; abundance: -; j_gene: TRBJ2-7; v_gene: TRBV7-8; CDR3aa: CASSFGLAGGYEQYF
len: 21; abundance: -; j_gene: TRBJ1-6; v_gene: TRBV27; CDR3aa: CASSLLSPGQGAIRYNSPLHF
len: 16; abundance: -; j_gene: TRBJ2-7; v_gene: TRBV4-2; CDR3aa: CASSHRTSGGADEQYF
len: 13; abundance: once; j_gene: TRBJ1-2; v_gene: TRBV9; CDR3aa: CASSAGGSYGYTF
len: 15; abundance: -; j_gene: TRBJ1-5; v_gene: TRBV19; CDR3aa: CASSQPGTGHQPQHF
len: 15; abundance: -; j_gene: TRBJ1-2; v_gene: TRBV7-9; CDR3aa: CASSPTGQTDDGYTF
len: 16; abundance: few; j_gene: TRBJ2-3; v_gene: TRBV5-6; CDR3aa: CASSLVPGRSTDTQYF
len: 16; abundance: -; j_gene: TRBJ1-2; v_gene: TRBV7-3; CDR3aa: CASSPSTGGANYGYTF
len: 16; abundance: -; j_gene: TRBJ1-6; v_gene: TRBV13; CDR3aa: CASSLEGRGMDSPLHF
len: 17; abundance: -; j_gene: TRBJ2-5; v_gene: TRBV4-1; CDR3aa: CASSQEGRLALQETQYF
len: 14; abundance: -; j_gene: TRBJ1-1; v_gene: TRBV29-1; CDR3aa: CSVDQTGMNTEAFF
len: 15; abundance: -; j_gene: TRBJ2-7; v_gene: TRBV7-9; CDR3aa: CASSLDRGSSYEQYF
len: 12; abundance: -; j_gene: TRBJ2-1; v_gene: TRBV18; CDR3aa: CASSRPGDEQFF
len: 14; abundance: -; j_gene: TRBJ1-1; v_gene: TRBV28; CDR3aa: CASSWETGITEAFF
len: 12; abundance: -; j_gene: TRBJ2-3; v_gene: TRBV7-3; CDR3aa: CASSLSTDTQYF
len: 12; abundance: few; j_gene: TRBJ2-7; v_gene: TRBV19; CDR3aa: CASSIAAGEQYF
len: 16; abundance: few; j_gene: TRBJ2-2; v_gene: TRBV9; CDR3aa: CASSVSGGTNTGELFF
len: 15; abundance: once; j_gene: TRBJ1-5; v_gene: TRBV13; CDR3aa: CASSLGGASNQPQHF
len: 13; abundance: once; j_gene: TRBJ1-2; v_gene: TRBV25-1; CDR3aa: CAIEGAANYGYTF
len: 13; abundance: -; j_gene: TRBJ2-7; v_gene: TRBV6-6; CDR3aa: CASSYKGVHEQYF
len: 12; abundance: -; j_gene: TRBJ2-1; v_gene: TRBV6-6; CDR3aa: CASKEAGGEQFF
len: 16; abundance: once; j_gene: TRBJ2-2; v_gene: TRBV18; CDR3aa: CASSRGPSGNTGELFF
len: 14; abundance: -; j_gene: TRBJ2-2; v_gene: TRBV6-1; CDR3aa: CATSQRADTGELFF
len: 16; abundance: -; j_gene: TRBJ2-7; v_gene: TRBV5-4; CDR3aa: CASSPLDRSRTYEQYF
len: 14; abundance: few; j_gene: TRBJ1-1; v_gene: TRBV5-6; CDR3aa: CASSLVTGGTEAFF
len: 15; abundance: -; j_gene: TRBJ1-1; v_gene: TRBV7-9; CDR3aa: CASSFMDRVAPEAFF
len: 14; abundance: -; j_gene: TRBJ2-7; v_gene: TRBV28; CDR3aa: CASSSPGQGYEQYF
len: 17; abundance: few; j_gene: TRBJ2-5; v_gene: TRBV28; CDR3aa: CASFPGLAGPPKETQYF
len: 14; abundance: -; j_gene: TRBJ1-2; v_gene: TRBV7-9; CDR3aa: CASSWVGPAGGYTF
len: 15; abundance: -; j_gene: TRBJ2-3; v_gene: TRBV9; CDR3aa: CASSAGWGGTDTQYF
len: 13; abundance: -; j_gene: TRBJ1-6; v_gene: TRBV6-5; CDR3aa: CASKKEGNSPLHF
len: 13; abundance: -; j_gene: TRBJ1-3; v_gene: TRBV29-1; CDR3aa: CSAWGSGGNTIYF
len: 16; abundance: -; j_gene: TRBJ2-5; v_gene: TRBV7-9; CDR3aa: CASSMRTSGPAETQYF
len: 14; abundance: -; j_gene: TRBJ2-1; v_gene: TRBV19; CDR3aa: CASGSGSSYNEQFF
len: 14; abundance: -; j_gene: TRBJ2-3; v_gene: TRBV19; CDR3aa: CASSIGGRTDTQYF
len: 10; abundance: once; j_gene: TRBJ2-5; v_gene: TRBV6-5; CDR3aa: CATGDETQYF
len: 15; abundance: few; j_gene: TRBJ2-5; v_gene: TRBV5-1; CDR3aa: CASSAGLAGGQTQYF
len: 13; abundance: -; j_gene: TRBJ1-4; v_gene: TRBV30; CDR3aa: CAGSGTGDEKLFF
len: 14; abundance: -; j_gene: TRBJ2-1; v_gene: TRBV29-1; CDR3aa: CSVDGVAGDNEQFF
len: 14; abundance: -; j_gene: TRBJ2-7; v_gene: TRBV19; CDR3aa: CASSIADKAYEQYF
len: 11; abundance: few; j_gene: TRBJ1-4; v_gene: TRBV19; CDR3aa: CASSDSGELFF
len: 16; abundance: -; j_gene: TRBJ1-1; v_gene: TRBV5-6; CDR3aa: CASSLGAGGTWAEAFF